This T cell receptor (beta chain) appears in the sequencing data of a study of blood T cell repertoires in COVID-19. Germline V gene data show CDR1 as SNHLY and CDR2 as FYNNEI. V gave up 9 bases and J gave up 4 bases; unmatched junction bases: 9. CDR3 length equals 14 residues. Two consecutive negative NP/OP PCR tests, clearance, or resolved symptoms defined Cohort 3 recovery. Measured with immunoSEQ multiplex PCR; TCRdb has only the in-frame clones, and not every one. This table holds around 150,000 clones, over 70% found once. The sample taken for sequencing was PBMCs or T cells enriched from blood (not recorded which). J is TRBJ2-4 and V is TRBV2; 7 bases align to TRBD1. The TCR was taken from a man aged 50 or older who had recovered from COVID-19. CDR3: CAREDRDRKNIQYF. Written as DNA, the CDR3 is TGTGCCAGAGAAGATCGGGACAGAAAAAACATTCAGTACTTC.